This T cell receptor (beta chain) stems from a study of T cells expressing NK-cell markers. Study in general: The eight sequenced donors comprised seven who were HCMV-seropositive and one who was seronegative. Study results and caveats: Five or six donors showed dominant NKG2C+ clonotypes comprising about 1.0-8% of their CD8+ T cells.

Comments on this clonotype: What it binds is not known.

Reanalyzing the 5' RACE reads, TCRdb keeps one entry per CDR3 protein, without DNA. The repertoire table contains a few hundred thousand distinct CDR3 sequences. This TCR derives from a man aged 18-70 years in good health. The sequenced sample consisted of blood T cells: a sorted CD56 or NKG2C T cell subset, CD4+ or CD8+ T cells, or bulk PBMC T cells (not recorded which).

The CDR3: CASSPHRGMIYNEQFF. This chain uses TRBV7-9 with TRBJ2-1; the D call of TRBD1 rests on TCRdb alone, since no DNA is present to check it. CDR1 is SEHNR and CDR2 is FQNEAQ in the germline V gene (reference sequence). The CDR3 totals 16 residues.